Shown below are 3 T cell receptor beta chains from a single sample sequenced in a study of cytomegalovirus exposure and HLA in healthy donors. A multiplex PCR was run with 60 Vbeta primers and 13 Jbeta primers. The method was immunoSEQ multiplex PCR; TCRdb's version includes in-frame clones alone and lacks a portion of them. The sample features fewer than 150,000 clones, with around 4% in its top ten. What was sequenced was PBMCs. The receptors originated from a man aged 18 to 30 in good health and CMV-seronegative.

V is TRBV7-9 and J is TRBJ2-1, with D tentatively TRBD2 (6 bases). CDR1 and CDR2 from the germline V gene are SEHNR and FQNEAQ (reference sequence). This CDR3 contains 13 residues. V lost 8 bases and J 7 bases, leaving 15 bases between the germline ends. The CDR3 here is CASGDPGRNEQFF. The CDR3 DNA follows: TGTGCCAGCGGCGATCCGGGGAGGAATGAGCAGTTCTTC.

This chain joins TRBV7-9 and TRBJ1-6, with D unresolved. Germline assignment: CDR1 SEHNR and CDR2 FQNEAQ (reference sequence). This CDR3 spans 14 amino acids. The V end lost 3 bases, the J end lost 8 bases, and 11 bases lay between the germline ends. The CDR3 DNA reads as TGTGCCAGCAGCTTCCCCAGGTCGGATTCACCCCTCCACTTT. Translated, it gives CASSFPRSDSPLHF.

The genes are TRBV25-1 and TRBJ2-1; TRBD2 aligns across 7 bases. Germline V CDR1 and CDR2: MGHDK, SYGVNS. The V segment lost 3 bases and the J segment 5 bases; nucleotides outside the gene matches: 13. The CDR3 has 17 amino acids. The CDR3 DNA follows: TGTGCCAGCAGTGATGTGGGTTTGGGGGGACTAAACAATGAGCAGTTCTTC. Translated, it gives CASSDVGLGGLNNEQFF.